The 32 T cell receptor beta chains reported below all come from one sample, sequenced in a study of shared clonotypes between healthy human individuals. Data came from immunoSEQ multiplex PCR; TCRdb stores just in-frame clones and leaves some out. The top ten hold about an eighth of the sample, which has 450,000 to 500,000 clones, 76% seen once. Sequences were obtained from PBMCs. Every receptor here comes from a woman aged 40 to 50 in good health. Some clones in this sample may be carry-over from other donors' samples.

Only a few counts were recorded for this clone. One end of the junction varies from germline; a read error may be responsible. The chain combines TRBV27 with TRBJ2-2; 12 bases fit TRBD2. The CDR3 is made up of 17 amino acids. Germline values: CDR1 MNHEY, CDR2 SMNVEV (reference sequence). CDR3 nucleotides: TGTGCCAGCAGTTTACACGGACTAGCGGGAAGTGACGGGGAGCTGCTTTTT. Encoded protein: CASSLHGLAGSDGELLF.

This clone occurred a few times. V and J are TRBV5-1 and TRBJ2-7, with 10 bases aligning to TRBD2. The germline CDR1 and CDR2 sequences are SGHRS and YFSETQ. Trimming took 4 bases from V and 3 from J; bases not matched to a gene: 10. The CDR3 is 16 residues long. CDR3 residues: CASSREGLAPFYEQYF. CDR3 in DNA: TGCGCCAGCAGCCGGGAGGGACTAGCGCCCTTCTACGAGCAGTACTTC. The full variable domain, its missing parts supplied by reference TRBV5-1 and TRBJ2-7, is KAGVTQTPRYLIKTRGQQVTLSCSPISGHRSVSWYQQTPGQGLQFLFEYFSETQRNKGNFPGRFSGRQFSNSRSEMNVSTLELGDSALYLCASSREGLAPFYEQYFGPGTRLTVT.

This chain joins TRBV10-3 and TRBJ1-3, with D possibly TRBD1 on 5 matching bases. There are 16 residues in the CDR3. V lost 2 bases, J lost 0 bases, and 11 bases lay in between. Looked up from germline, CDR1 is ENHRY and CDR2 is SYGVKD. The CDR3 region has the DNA TGTGCCATCAGTGAGAGGACAACAAGCTCTGGAAACACCATATATTTT. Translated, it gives CAISERTTSSGNTIYF.

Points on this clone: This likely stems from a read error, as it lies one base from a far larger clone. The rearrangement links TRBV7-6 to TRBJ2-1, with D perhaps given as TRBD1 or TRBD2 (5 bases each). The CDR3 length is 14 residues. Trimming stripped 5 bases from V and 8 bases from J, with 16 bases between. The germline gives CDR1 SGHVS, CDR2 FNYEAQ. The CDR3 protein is CASSAWGSDDEQFF. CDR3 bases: TGTGCCAGCAGCGCGTGGGGGAGTGACGATGAGCAGTTCTTC.

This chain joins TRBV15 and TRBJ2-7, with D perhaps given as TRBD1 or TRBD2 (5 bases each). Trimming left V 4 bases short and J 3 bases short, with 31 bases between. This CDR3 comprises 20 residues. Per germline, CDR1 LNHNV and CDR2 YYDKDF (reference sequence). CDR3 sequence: CATSIKSVVGVVGRHYEQYF. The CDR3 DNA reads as TGTGCCACCAGCATTAAATCCGTGGTTGGGGTCGTGGGACGGCACTACGAGCAGTACTTC.

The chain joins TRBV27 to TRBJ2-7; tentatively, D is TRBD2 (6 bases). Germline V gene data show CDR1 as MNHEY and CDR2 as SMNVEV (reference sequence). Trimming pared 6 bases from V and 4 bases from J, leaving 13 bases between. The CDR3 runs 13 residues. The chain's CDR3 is CASSGTSKYEQYF. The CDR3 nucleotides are TGTGCCAGCAGCGGAACTAGCAAGTACGAGCAGTACTTC.

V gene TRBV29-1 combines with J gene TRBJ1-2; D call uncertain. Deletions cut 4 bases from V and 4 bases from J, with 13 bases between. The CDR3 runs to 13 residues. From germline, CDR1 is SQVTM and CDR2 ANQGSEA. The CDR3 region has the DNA TGCAGCGTTGTAGGGAGGGTGAGCTATGGCTACACCTTC. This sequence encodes CSVVGRVSYGYTF.

In DNA form, the CDR3 reads TGTGCCAGCAGCGCCGGGACTAGCGGGAGCACCGGGGAGCTGTTTTTT. It codes for CASSAGTSGSTGELFF. The chain combines TRBV9 with TRBJ2-2; 14 bases fit TRBD2. This CDR3 has 16 amino acids. Germline V gene lookup returns CDR1 SGDLS and CDR2 YYNGEE. The junction had 2 bases not matched to a gene; V was cut back by 3 bases and J by 4 bases.

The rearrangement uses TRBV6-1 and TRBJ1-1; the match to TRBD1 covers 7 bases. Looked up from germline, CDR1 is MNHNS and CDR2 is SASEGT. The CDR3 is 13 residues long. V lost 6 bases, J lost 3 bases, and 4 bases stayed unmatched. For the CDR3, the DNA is TGTGCCAGCAGGACCGACAGGGACACTGAAGCTTTCTTT. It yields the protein CASRTDRDTEAFF.

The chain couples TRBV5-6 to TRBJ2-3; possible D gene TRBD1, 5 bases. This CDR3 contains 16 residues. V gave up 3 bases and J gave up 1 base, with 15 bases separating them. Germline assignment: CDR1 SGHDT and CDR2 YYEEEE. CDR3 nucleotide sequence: TGTGCCAGCAGCTCTCCGAAAGGGGCACGCACAGATACGCAGTATTTT. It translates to CASSSPKGARTDTQYF. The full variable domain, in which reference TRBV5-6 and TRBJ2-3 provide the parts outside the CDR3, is DAGVTQSPTHLIKTRGQQVTLRCSPKSGHDTVSWYQQALGQGPQFIFQYYEEEERQRGNFPDRFSGHQFPNYSSELNVNALLLGDSALYLCASSSPKGARTDTQYFGPGTRLTVL.

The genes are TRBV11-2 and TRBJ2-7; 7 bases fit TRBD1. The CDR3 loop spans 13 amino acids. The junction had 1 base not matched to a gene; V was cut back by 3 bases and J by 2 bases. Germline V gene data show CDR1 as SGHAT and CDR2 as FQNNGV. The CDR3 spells CASSFTGAYEQYF. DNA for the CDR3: TGTGCCAGCAGCTTTACAGGGGCCTACGAGCAGTACTTC. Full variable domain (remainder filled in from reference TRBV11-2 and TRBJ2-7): EAGVAQSPRYKIIEKRQSVAFWCNPISGHATLYWYQQILGQGPKLLIQFQNNGVVDDSQLPKDRFSAERLKGVDSTLKIQPAKLEDSAVYLCASSFTGAYEQYFGPGTRLTVT.

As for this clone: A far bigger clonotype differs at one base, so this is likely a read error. The CDR3, as DNA: TGTGCCAGCAGTGACCTGCCCCTGGGACAGGGTTTGCCCTACGAGCAGTACTTC. Amino acid sequence: CASSDLPLGQGLPYEQYF. V gene TRBV25-1 combines with J gene TRBJ2-7; 9 bases line up with TRBD1. J lost 2 bases, V lost 3 bases, and 14 bases had no gene match. Germline CDR1 and CDR2: MGHDK and SYGVNS. The CDR3 covers 18 residues.

CDR3 protein: CAISEPLGTGGEQFF. The CDR3, as DNA: TGTGCCATCAGTGAGCCGCTCGGGACGGGCGGGGAGCAGTTCTTC. The chain has TRBV10-3 and TRBJ2-1; D may match TRBD1 or TRBD2 (5 bases each). Trimming took 2 bases from V and 10 from J, leaving 18 bases between them. CDR1 is ENHRY, CDR2 SYGVKD, per germline. The CDR3 consists of 15 residues.

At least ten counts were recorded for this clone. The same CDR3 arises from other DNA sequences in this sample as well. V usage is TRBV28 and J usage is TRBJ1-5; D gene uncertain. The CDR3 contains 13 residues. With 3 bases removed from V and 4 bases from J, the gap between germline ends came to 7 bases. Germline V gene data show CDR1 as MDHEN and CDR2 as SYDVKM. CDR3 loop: CASSFQGNQPQHF. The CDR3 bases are TGTGCCAGCAGTTTCCAAGGAAATCAGCCCCAGCATTTT.

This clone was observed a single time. The CDR3 coding sequence is TGTGCCAGCAGCTTAGCTCCGGGGTACACAGATACGCAGTATTTT. Protein product: CASSLAPGYTDTQYF. This chain uses TRBV7-9 with TRBJ2-3, with a tentative D call TRBD2 (5 bases). CDR3 length: 15 residues. The V gene's germline CDR1 is SEHNR and CDR2 FQNEAQ (reference sequence). V lost 0 bases and J lost 2, with 9 bases in between.

In nucleotides, the CDR3 is TGCGCCAGCAGCCAAGATATGAGGGGCAAAAGGACCGGGGAGCTGTTTTTT. This gives the protein CASSQDMRGKRTGELFF. The V gene is TRBV4-1, the J gene TRBJ2-2; D is perhaps TRBD1 or TRBD2 (5 bases each). The CDR3 has 17 residues. Trimming took off 0 bases at V and 5 bases at J, with 16 bases between the two ends. Per the germline V gene, CDR1 is MGHRA and CDR2 is YSYEKL.

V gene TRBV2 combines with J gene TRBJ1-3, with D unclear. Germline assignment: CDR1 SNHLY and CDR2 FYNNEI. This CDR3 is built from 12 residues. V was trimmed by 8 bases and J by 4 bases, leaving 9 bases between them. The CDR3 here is CASGRRGNTIYF. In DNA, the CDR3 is TGTGCCAGCGGCCGGCGGGGAAACACCATATATTTT.

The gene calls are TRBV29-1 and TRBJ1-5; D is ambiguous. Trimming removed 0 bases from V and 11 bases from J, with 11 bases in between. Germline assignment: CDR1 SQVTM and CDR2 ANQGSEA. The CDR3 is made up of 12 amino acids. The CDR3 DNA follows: TGCAGCGTTGAAGATCTTGCGGGGTCCCAGCATTTT. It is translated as CSVEDLAGSQHF.

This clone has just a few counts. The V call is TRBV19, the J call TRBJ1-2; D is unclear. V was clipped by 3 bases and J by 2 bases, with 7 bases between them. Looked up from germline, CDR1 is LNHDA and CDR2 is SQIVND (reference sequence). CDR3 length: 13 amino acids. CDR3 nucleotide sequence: TGTGCCAGTAGTATTGGGGTGAACTATGGCTACACCTTC. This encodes CASSIGVNYGYTF.

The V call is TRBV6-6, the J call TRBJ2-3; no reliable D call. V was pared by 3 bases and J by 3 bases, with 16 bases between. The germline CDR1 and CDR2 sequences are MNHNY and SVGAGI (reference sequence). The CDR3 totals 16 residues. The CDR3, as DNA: TGTGCCAGCAGTTATAGCCCCCCCCGAGTGACAGATACGCAGTATTTT. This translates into CASSYSPPRVTDTQYF.

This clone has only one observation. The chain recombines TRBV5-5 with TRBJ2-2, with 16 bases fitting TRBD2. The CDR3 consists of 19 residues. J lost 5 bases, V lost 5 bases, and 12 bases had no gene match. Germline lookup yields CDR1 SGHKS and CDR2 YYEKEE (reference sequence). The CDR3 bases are TGTGCCAGCAGTTCCTCCCCCGGGACTAGCGGGAGGGGGACCGGGGAGCTGTTTTTT. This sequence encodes CASSSSPGTSGRGTGELFF.

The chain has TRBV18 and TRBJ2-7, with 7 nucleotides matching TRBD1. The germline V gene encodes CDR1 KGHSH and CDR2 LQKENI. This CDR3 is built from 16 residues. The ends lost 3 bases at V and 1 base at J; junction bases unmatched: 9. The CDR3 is CASSPDWDSASYEQYF. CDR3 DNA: TGTGCCAGCTCACCGGACTGGGACAGCGCTTCCTACGAGCAGTACTTC.

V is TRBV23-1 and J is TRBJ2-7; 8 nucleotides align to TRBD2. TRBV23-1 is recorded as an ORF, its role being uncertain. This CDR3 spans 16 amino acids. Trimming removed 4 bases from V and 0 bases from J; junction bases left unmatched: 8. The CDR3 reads CASSPPTSESSYEQYF. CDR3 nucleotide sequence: TGCGCCAGCAGTCCCCCGACTAGCGAGAGCTCCTACGAGCAGTACTTC.

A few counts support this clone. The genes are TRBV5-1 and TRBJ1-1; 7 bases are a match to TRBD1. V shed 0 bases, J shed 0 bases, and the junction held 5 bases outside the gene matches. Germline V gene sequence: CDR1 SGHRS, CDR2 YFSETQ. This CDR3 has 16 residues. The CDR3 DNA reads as TGCGCCAGCAGCTTGGAACTGGGGACAGTGAACACTGAAGCTTTCTTT. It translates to CASSLELGTVNTEAFF.

CDR3 DNA sequence: TGTGCCAGCAGTGAATCGACGACACGGGCGGGCGGAAACACCATATATTTT. This encodes CASSESTTRAGGNTIYF. V and J are TRBV6-1 and TRBJ1-3; D ambiguous. The CDR3 covers 17 residues. Germline assignment: CDR1 MNHNS and CDR2 SASEGT. V shed 2 bases and J shed 4 bases, with 18 bases lying between them.

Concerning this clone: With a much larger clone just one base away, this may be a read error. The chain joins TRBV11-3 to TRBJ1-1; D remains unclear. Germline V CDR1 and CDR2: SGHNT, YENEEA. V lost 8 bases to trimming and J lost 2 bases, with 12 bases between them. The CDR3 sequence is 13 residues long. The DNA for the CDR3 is TGTGCCAGCGGCTCGGAATTCAACACTGAAGCTTTCTTT. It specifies CASGSEFNTEAFF.

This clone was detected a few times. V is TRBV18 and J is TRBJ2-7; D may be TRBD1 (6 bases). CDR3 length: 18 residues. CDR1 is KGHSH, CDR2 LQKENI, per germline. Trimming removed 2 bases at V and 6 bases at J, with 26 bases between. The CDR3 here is CASSPNPPTTGLRAEQYF. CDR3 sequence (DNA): TGTGCCAGCTCACCAAACCCCCCTACGACAGGTCTTAGGGCCGAGCAGTACTTC.

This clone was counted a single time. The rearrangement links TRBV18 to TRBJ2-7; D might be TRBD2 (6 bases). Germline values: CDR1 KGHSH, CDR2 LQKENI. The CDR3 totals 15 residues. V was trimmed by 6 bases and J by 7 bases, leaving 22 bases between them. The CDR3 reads CASSWSEGPGGEQYF. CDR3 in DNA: TGTGCCAGCTCCTGGTCGGAGGGCCCTGGTGGTGAGCAGTACTTC. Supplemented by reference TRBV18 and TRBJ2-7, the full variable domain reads NAGVMQNPRHLVRRRGQEARLRCSPMKGHSHVYWYRQLPEEGLKFMVYLQKENIIDESGMPKERFSAEFPKEGPSILRIQQVVRGDSAAYFCASSWSEGPGGEQYFGPGTRLTVT.

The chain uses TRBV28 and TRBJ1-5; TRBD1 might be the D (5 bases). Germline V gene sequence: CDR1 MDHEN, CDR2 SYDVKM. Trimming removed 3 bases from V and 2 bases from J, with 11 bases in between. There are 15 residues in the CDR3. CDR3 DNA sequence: TGTGCCAGCAGTTTTTTAGGGACCCGCAATCAGCCCCAGCATTTT. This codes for CASSFLGTRNQPQHF.

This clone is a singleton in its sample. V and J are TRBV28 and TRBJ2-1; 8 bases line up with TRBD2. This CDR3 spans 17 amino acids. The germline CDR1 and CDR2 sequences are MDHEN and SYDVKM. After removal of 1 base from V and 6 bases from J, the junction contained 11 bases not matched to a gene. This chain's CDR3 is CASSLLFRWSGSNEQFF. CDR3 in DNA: TGTGCCAGCAGTTTATTATTTCGGTGGAGCGGGAGCAATGAGCAGTTCTTC. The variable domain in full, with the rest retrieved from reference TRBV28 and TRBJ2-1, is DVKVTQSSRYLVKRTGEKVFLECVQDMDHENMFWYRQDPGLGLRLIYFSYDVKMKEKGDIPEGYSVSREKKERFSLILESASTNQTSMYLCASSLLFRWSGSNEQFFGPGTRLTVL.

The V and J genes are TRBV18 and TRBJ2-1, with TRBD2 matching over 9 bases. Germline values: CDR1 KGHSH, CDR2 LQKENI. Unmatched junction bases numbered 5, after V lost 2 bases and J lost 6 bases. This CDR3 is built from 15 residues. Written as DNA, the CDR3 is TGTGCCAGCTCACCATGGCGGGAGGGCCCCAATGAGCAGTTCTTC. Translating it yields CASSPWREGPNEQFF. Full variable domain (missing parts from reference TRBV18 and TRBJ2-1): NAGVMQNPRHLVRRRGQEARLRCSPMKGHSHVYWYRQLPEEGLKFMVYLQKENIIDESGMPKERFSAEFPKEGPSILRIQQVVRGDSAAYFCASSPWREGPNEQFFGPGTRLTVL.

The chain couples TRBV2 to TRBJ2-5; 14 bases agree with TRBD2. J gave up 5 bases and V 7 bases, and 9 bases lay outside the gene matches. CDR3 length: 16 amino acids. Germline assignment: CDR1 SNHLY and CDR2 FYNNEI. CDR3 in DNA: TGTGCCAGCAACGCCGGGACTAGCGGGAGTGGTGAGACCCAGTACTTC. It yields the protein CASNAGTSGSGETQYF. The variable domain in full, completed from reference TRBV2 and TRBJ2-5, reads EPEVTQTPSHQVTQMGQEVILRCVPISNHLYFYWYRQILGQKVEFLVSFYNNEISEKSEIFDDQFSVERPDGSNFTLKIRSTKLEDSAMYFCASNAGTSGSGETQYFGPGTRLLVL.